The rows below give T cell receptor beta chains drawn from one sample of a study. Each CDR3 protein is one row after TCRdb ran MiXCR on the RT-PCR reads. The sample lists hundreds of thousands of distinct CDR3 sequences; 11% to 15% were seen once. The sample comprised memory CD4+ T cells from blood. These TCRs come from a female donor in good health, serving as a healthy control. CDR3s include the opening cysteine and the closing phenylalanine or tryptophan. Each record gives: V gene, clone size, J gene, D gene, CDR3 DNA, CDR3 protein. D genes are given only for firm matches. For some rows the clone size is stated as once, few or many, or as a class when expanded; others skip it.

TRBV7-8	.	TRBJ1-4	.	TGTGCCAGCAGCTTAGGGGGACGGCAAGAAAAACTGTTTTTT	CASSLGGRQEKLFF
TRBV7-7	few	TRBJ2-5	TRBD2	TGTGCTAGCAGCATCGGGGGGAGCCAAGAGACCCAGTACTTC	CASSIGGSQETQYF
TRBV7-2	few	TRBJ2-7	.	TGTGCCAGCAGCTTAGAAGCCCACCCAGCTTACGAGCAGTACTTC	CASSLEAHPAYEQYF
TRBV6-2/TRBV6-3	.	TRBJ1-1	TRBD1	TGTGCCAGCACGGAACAGGGGGACACTGAAGCTTTCTTT	CASTEQGDTEAFF
TRBV27	.	TRBJ2-7	.	TGTGCCAGCAGTTTCAAAGCGGATTCCTACGAGCAGTACTTC	CASSFKADSYEQYF
TRBV2	once	TRBJ1-1	.	TGTGCCAGCGACCAGTCGCCGGGCTACACTGAAGCTTTCTTT	CASDQSPGYTEAFF
TRBV7-2	.	TRBJ2-2	.	TGTGCCAGCAGCGGGAGTGTCCCGAACACCGGGGAGCTGTTTTTT	CASSGSVPNTGELFF
TRBV11-2	.	TRBJ2-1	.	TGTGCCAGCAGCTTACAGCTCCCAAGGAGCTCCTACAATGAGCAGTTCTTC	CASSLQLPRSSYNEQFF
TRBV29-1	many	TRBJ2-7	TRBD1	TGCAGCGTTGCAGGGACAGGGGGAGTCGAGCAGTACTTC	CSVAGTGGVEQYF
TRBV5-1	few	TRBJ2-1	TRBD1	TGCGCCAGCAGCTCGCGGACAGGCCCCTACAATGAGCAGTTCTTC	CASSSRTGPYNEQFF
TRBV29-1	many	TRBJ2-2	.	TGCAGCGGCACCCGAGGGGGTCGGACCGGGGAGCTGTTTTTT	CSGTRGGRTGELFF
TRBV20-1	few	TRBJ2-1	.	TGCAGTGCTAGAGGGGCAGTTTCCTACAATGAGCAGTTCTTC	CSARGAVSYNEQFF
TRBV4-3	.	TRBJ1-4	.	TGCGCCAGCAGCCAAGGCACGGATGGGGTTCAACTAGGGGAAAAACTGTTTTTT	CASSQGTDGVQLGEKLFF
TRBV20-1	few	TRBJ2-7	.	TGCAGTGCTAGAGGACCCGACTCGAGCTCCTACGAGCAGTACTTC	CSARGPDSSSYEQYF
TRBV27	many	TRBJ1-2	TRBD1	TGTGCCAGCAGTACGACAGGGTGGTCTGGCTACACCTTC	CASSTTGWSGYTF
TRBV6-5	many	TRBJ2-1	.	TGTGCCAGCAGCGCCCAAGAGGGGTGGATATCCTACAATGAGCAGTTCTTC	CASSAQEGWISYNEQFF
TRBV20-1	.	TRBJ1-2	.	TGCAGTGCTAGAGAGAGGGACCCCCGCTACACCTTC	CSARERDPRYTF
TRBV7-3	many	TRBJ1-5	.	TGTGCCAGCAGCCCTCGCTCCATGGGACATCCCCAGCATTTT	CASSPRSMGHPQHF
TRBV5-1	few	TRBJ2-7	TRBD2	TGCGCCAGCAGGGTAGCGGGGGGGTTGTACGAGCAGTACTTC	CASRVAGGLYEQYF
TRBV28	few	TRBJ2-7	TRBD2	TGTGCCAGCAATTCGGAATCGGCGGGAGGGCCTTACGAGCAGTACTTC	CASNSESAGGPYEQYF
TRBV12-3/TRBV12-4	.	TRBJ1-2	TRBD1	TGTGCCAGCACCCATCGGGACAGTCACGACTATGGCTACACCTTC	CASTHRDSHDYGYTF
TRBV9	few	TRBJ2-7	.	TGTGCCAGCAGCGTAGCTGGGCAGTCCTACGAGCAGTACTTC	CASSVAGQSYEQYF